The rows below give T cell receptor beta chains drawn from one sample of a study of T-cell reconstitution after alpha-beta-depleted transplantation in children. TCRdb analysed the PCR reads with MiXCR anew, one entry per CDR3 protein. The sample lists some 440,000 distinct CDR3 sequences, 16% seen once, with under 30% in the top ten. The sequencing used PBMCs, mostly from graft donor cells, collected 360 days after TCRalphabeta/CD19-depleted stem cell transplant. The receptor set was obtained from a boy under two years old who had a stem cell transplant for Wiskott-Aldrich syndrome, so the T cells may come from the graft donor. CDR3s include the opening cysteine and the closing phenylalanine or tryptophan. The D gene is left open where the match is weak. Expanded clones are given a class, and other clones once, few, many or no size at all.

v_gene,j_gene,d_gene,abundance,CDR3nt,CDR3aa
TRBV29-1,TRBJ2-3,-,many,TGCAGCGTTGACCTTATAATCACAGATACGCAGTATTTT,CSVDLIITDTQYF
TRBV12-3/TRBV12-4,TRBJ1-5,-,-,TGTGCCAGCGGAAACAGTGGGGGTGCGGGTCAGCCCCAGCATTTT,CASGNSGGAGQPQHF
TRBV18,TRBJ2-3,-,-,TGTGCCAGCTCAACCCTTCGCGGGGGACACACAGATACGCAGTATTTT,CASSTLRGGHTDTQYF
TRBV9,TRBJ2-7,-,-,TGTGCCAGCAGCGTAGACCCATACGGTTACGAGCAGTACTTC,CASSVDPYGYEQYF
TRBV6-5,TRBJ2-7,-,-,TGTGCCAGCAGCTATACAGGGCTCTCCTACGAGCAGTACTTC,CASSYTGLSYEQYF
TRBV11-2,TRBJ1-1,-,-,TGTGCCAGCAGCTTTTCCTTACAGGGTGGGAACACTGAAGCTTTCTTT,CASSFSLQGGNTEAFF
TRBV29-1,TRBJ2-1,TRBD2,many,TGCAGCGTTGCAGGCGGGAGTAGCTCCTACAATGAGCAGTTCTTC,CSVAGGSSSYNEQFF
TRBV25-1,TRBJ1-2,TRBD1,many,TGTGCCAGCAGTCTCGGACAGGACTATGGCTACACCTTC,CASSLGQDYGYTF
TRBV11-1,TRBJ2-5,TRBD2,few,TGTGCCAGCAGCTTAGATACCGGGGGACTAGCGGCACAAGAGACCCAGTACTTC,CASSLDTGGLAAQETQYF
TRBV6-2/TRBV6-3,TRBJ2-2,-,few,TGTGCCAGCAGTTACTCGAAGGGACAAAGGGAGCTGTTTTTT,CASSYSKGQRELFF
TRBV6-2/TRBV6-3,TRBJ2-7,TRBD2,-,TGTGCCAGCAGCGCCGGGGGGGGCTACGACGAGCAGTACTTC,CASSAGGGYDEQYF
TRBV18,TRBJ2-5,-,few,TGTGCCAGCTCACCGAGCCGAAAGGAAGAGACCCAGTACTTC,CASSPSRKEETQYF
TRBV24-1,TRBJ2-5,TRBD1,few,TGTGCCACCAGTGACCCTGGGACAGTAAAAGAGACCCAGTACTTC,CATSDPGTVKETQYF
TRBV5-1,TRBJ2-3,-,-,TGCGCCAGCAGCTTGTTCGCGGGACCCCCAGATACGCAGTATTTT,CASSLFAGPPDTQYF
TRBV4-1,TRBJ1-2,TRBD1,few,TGCGCCAGCAGCCACGGACAGGGGAATCTTGAGGATGGCTACACCTTC,CASSHGQGNLEDGYTF
TRBV7-9,TRBJ2-1,TRBD1,few,TGTGCCAGCAGCCTTCTGGACAGGGGAACGCAGTTCTTC,CASSLLDRGTQFF
TRBV7-8,TRBJ2-3,TRBD2,-,TGTGCCAGCAGCTACGGACCGGGACTAGCGGGAGCGGGGGCAGATACGCAGTATTTT,CASSYGPGLAGAGADTQYF
TRBV7-6,TRBJ2-3,-,-,TGTGCCAGCAGCTCCCCGGGTCTCTCTAGCACAGATACGCAGTATTTT,CASSSPGLSSTDTQYF
TRBV7-2,TRBJ2-1,TRBD1,-,TGTGCCAGCAGCTTAGCGACAGGGGGCGCCTACAATGAGCAGTTCTTC,CASSLATGGAYNEQFF
TRBV16,TRBJ2-1,-,-,TGTGCCAGCACCTGGACAATTGATTACAATGAGCAGTTCTTC,CASTWTIDYNEQFF
TRBV29-1,TRBJ1-2,TRBD1,many,TGCAGCGTTGGGGGGGGACAGGGCGGCTATGGCTACACCTTC,CSVGGGQGGYGYTF
TRBV20-1,TRBJ2-1,-,-,TGCAGTGCTAGAGATCTCGGCCCGGGGACGTGGAATGAGCAGTTCTTC,CSARDLGPGTWNEQFF
TRBV6-2/TRBV6-3,TRBJ2-5,TRBD2,-,TGTGCCAGCAGCCGTAGCGGGATCCAAGAGACCCAGTACTTC,CASSRSGIQETQYF
TRBV11-2,TRBJ2-1,TRBD2,-,TGTGCCAGCAGCTTAGCCCCGGGACTAGCGTTGGGATCCCGCCAGTTCTTC,CASSLAPGLALGSRQFF
TRBV25-1,TRBJ2-2,-,few,TGTGCCAGCAGTAGGAGAGGGGAGCTGTTTTTT,CASSRRGELFF
TRBV12-3/TRBV12-4,TRBJ2-1,-,-,TGTGCCAGCAGTTTCAGGCAGGGAGGCTACTATGAGCAGTTCTTC,CASSFRQGGYYEQFF
TRBV12-3/TRBV12-4,TRBJ1-2,-,-,TGTGCCAGCAGTTCCCGGCGGGGGCGGGACTATGGCTACACCTTC,CASSSRRGRDYGYTF
TRBV6-5,TRBJ2-1,-,-,TGTGCCAGCAGTTACATAGCATCCTATGAGCAGTTCTTC,CASSYIASYEQFF
TRBV25-1,TRBJ2-1,-,few,TGTGCCAGCAGCTCCGGGACATACAAGTCGAGCTCCTACAATGAGCAGTTCTTC,CASSSGTYKSSSYNEQFF
TRBV20-1,TRBJ2-1,TRBD2,once,TGCAGTTTAGCGGGGGGCCCCATCAATGAGCAGTTCTTC,CSLAGGPINEQFF
TRBV5-6,TRBJ2-5,TRBD1,-,TGTGCCAGCAGCCCCCTCACAGGGGTCGGAGAGACCCAGTACTTC,CASSPLTGVGETQYF
TRBV10-3,TRBJ2-2,-,few,TGTGCCATCAGTGGACACACGAACACCGGGGAGCTGTTTTTT,CAISGHTNTGELFF
TRBV6-2/TRBV6-3,TRBJ2-2,-,-,TGTGCCAGCATGCGGCACCTGAACACCGGGGAGCTGTTTTTT,CASMRHLNTGELFF
TRBV20-1,TRBJ2-5,TRBD1,few,TGCAGTGCTACCGGGACAGGGGGCTGGTGGCAAGAGACCCAGTACTTC,CSATGTGGWWQETQYF
TRBV7-9,TRBJ2-7,TRBD1,-,TGTGCCAGCAGCCCGCGGACAGGCCCCTTCTACGAGCAGTACTTC,CASSPRTGPFYEQYF
TRBV5-1,TRBJ2-5,TRBD2,few,TGCGCCAGCAGCTTGGATCCCCGGACTAGCGGGACCGGCGAGACCCAGTACTTC,CASSLDPRTSGTGETQYF
TRBV7-9,TRBJ1-6,-,-,TGTGCCAGCAGCTTTCGACTGCAGGGTATGCATTCACCCCTCCACTTT,CASSFRLQGMHSPLHF
TRBV4-1,TRBJ1-2,TRBD1,-,TGCGCCAGCAGGCAGACAGGGGGCCTCCGCTATGGCTACACCTTC,CASRQTGGLRYGYTF
TRBV24-1,TRBJ2-7,-,few,TGTGCCACCAGTCGAGGGCGAAACGAGCAGTACTTC,CATSRGRNEQYF
TRBV5-1,TRBJ2-1,-,many,TGCGCCAGCAGCTCGGGACGGTACAATGAGCAGTTCTTC,CASSSGRYNEQFF
TRBV3-1,TRBJ2-7,TRBD2,few,TGTGCCAGCAGCGGGGGGACTAGCGGGAGAACCTACGAGCAGTACTTC,CASSGGTSGRTYEQYF
TRBV5-1,TRBJ2-1,-,few,TGCGCCAGCAGCTTGATCCAGGAGGGGCCTGTATCCAGTGAGCAGTTCTTC,CASSLIQEGPVSSEQFF
TRBV5-6,TRBJ1-1,TRBD1,-,TGTGCCAGCAGCGCCGGCCCTGACAGGGGTTGGACTGAAGCTTTCTTT,CASSAGPDRGWTEAFF
TRBV9,TRBJ2-3,TRBD2,few,TGTGCCAGCAGCGTAGTAGGAGCGGGGACAGATACGCAGTATTTT,CASSVVGAGTDTQYF
TRBV6-5,TRBJ2-7,TRBD2,few,TGTGCCAGCAGTTTCGCCCGTAGCGGGAGAGTAAGCTCCTACGAGCAGTACTTC,CASSFARSGRVSSYEQYF
TRBV7-7,TRBJ2-1,-,few,TGTGCCAGCAGCTCCGGGCCGCACAATGAGCAGTTCTTC,CASSSGPHNEQFF
TRBV3-1,TRBJ2-7,-,-,TGTGCCAGCAGCCCCGGGGACTTCTCCTACGAGCAGTACTTC,CASSPGDFSYEQYF
TRBV20-1,TRBJ2-7,TRBD2,many,TGCAGTGCTAGAGATCTAGCGGGAGTGATGTACGAGCAGTACTTC,CSARDLAGVMYEQYF
TRBV5-1,TRBJ1-1,TRBD1,few,TGCGCCAGCAGCAGGGGACAGGCGAACACTGAAGCTTTCTTT,CASSRGQANTEAFF
TRBV29-1,TRBJ2-2,-,few,TGCAGCGTTGAAGAGGTGACAGCGAACACCGGGGAGCTGTTTTTT,CSVEEVTANTGELFF
TRBV12-3/TRBV12-4,TRBJ2-6,-,few,TGTGCCAGCAGTCATAGGGTGGATGGGGCCAACGTCCTGACTTTC,CASSHRVDGANVLTF
TRBV5-1,TRBJ2-3,-,many,TGCGCCAGCAGCTTGGGTATCGGGGTTGCCACAGATACGCAGTATTTT,CASSLGIGVATDTQYF
TRBV12-3/TRBV12-4,TRBJ2-7,-,-,TGTGCCAGCAGTTTAACGACAGGTTCCTACGAGCAGTACTTC,CASSLTTGSYEQYF
TRBV12-3/TRBV12-4,TRBJ1-2,TRBD1,few,TGTGCCAGCAGTTCTCGGACAGGGGGGAACTATGGCTACACCTTC,CASSSRTGGNYGYTF